This T cell receptor beta chain was profiled in a study of blood T cell repertoires in COVID-19. As for the study in general: PBMCs, B-cell-depleted T cells, or T cells were the source of the cDNA or gDNA that made up the material.

Authors' methods: The authors estimated nucleated cell counts from reference gene primer amplification. Data came from immunoSEQ multiplex PCR; TCRdb stores just in-frame clones and leaves some out. That table supplies the V and J calls and clone size; D and trimming were determined from the DNA. Among around 380,000 clones listed, around 84% were seen once. V lost 4 bases and J lost 2, with 13 bases in between. The CDR3 is 15 residues long. Germline V gene sequence: CDR1 LGHDT, CDR2 YNNKEL (reference sequence). The V gene is TRBV3-1 (or the pseudogene TRBV3-2), the J gene TRBJ2-3; unclear D gene. The clonotype comes from a human donor with acute or convalescent COVID-19. The donor label of this sample is uncertain. Sequencing was performed on peripheral blood. Written as DNA, the CDR3 is TGTGCCAGCAGCCCTCAGCGCCTCTCCACAGATACGCAGTATTTT. Residues: CASSPQRLSTDTQYF.